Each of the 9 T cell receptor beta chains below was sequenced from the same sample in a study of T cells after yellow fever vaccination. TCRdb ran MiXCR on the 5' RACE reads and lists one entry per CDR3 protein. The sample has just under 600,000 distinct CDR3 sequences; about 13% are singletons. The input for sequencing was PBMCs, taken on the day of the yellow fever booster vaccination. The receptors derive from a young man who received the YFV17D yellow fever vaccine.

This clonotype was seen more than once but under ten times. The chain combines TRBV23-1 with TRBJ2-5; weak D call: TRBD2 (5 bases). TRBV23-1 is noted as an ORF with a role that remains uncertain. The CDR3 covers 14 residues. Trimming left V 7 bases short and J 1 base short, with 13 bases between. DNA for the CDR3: TGCGCCAGCATAGGCTCAGCGGTCCAAGAGACCCAGTACTTC. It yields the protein CASIGSAVQETQYF.

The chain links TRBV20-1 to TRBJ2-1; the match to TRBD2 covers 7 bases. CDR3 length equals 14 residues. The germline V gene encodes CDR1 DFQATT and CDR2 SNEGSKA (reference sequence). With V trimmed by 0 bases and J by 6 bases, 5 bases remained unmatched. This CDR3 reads CSARDYSGPNEQFF. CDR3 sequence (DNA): TGCAGTGCTAGAGATTATAGCGGGCCCAATGAGCAGTTCTTC.

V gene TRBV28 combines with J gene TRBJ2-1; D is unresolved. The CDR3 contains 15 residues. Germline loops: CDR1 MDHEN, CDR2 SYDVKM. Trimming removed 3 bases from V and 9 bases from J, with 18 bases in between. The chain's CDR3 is CASSFLGSKHGEQFF. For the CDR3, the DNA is TGTGCCAGCAGTTTCTTGGGGTCCAAACACGGTGAGCAGTTCTTC.

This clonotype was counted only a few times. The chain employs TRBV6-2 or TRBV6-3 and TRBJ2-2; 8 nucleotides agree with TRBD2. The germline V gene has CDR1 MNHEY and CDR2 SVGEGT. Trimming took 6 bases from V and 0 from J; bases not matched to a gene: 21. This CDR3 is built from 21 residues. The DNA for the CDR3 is TGTGCCAGCAGAGTACTTAATAGCGGGGATTTTGGGGGACCGAACACCGGGGAGCTGTTTTTT. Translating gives CASRVLNSGDFGGPNTGELFF.

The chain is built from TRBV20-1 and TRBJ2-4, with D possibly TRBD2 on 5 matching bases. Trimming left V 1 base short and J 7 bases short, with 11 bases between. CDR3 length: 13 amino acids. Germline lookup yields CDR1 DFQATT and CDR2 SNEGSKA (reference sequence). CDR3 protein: CSARVGGNNIQYF. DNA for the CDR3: TGCAGTGCTAGAGTAGGAGGTAACAACATTCAGTACTTC.

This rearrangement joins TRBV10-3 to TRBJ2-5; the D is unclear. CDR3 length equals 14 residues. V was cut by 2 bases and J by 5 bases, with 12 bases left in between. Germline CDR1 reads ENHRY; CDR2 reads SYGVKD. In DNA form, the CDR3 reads TGTGCCATCAGTGAGGTTTGGCGCCGGGAGACCCAGTACTTC. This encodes CAISEVWRRETQYF.

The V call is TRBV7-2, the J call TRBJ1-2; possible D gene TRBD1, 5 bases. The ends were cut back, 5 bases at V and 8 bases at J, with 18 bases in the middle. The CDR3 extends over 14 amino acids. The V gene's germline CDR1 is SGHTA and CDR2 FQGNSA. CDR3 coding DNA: TGTGCCAGCAGCCCCAGGGACTCCTTCAGGGGCTACACCTTC. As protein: CASSPRDSFRGYTF.

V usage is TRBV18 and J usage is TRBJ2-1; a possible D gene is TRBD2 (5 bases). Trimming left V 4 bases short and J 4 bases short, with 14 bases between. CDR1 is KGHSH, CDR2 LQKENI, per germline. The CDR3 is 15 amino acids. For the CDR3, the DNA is TGTGCCAGCTCACGTGGACTGGGTGTTTACAATGAGCAGTTCTTC. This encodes CASSRGLGVYNEQFF.

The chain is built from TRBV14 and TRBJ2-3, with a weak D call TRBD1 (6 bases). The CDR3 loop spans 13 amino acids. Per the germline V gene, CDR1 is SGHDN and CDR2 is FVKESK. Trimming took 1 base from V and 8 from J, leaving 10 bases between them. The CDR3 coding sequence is TGTGCCAGCAGCCAAGGGTCAGGGGTTACGCAGTATTTT. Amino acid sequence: CASSQGSGVTQYF.